These T cell receptor beta chains were read from a single sample in a study of blood T cell repertoires in COVID-19. Assay: immunoSEQ multiplex PCR; the TCRdb copy retains only in-frame clones and omits some. The sample consists of a few hundred thousand clones, roughly nine tenths of them appearing once. Sequenced: peripheral blood. These receptors came from a woman aged 40 to 50 who had recovered from COVID-19. Both conserved end residues are trimmed from each CDR3. For some rows the clone size is stated as once, few or many, or as a class when expanded; others skip it.

v_call	j_call	clone_size	cdr3_aa
TRBV5-6	TRBJ1-2	.	ASSLEGGSYT
TRBV19	TRBJ1-2	.	ASNEGGYGYT
TRBV7-2	TRBJ2-1	.	ASSKTSAGGPSANEQF
TRBV19	TRBJ2-1	.	ASSRGTGAYNEQF
TRBV19	TRBJ1-6	.	ASSARTGENSPLH
TRBV10-3	TRBJ2-3	.	AISGGLAGTDTQY
TRBV19	TRBJ2-1	.	ASTLGQAGREQF
TRBV5-1	TRBJ1-4	once	ASSRKYSGTGILTNEKLF
TRBV6-5	TRBJ1-1	.	ARSGQGGTEAF
TRBV28	TRBJ2-1	few	ASSSGQDNLGEQF
TRBV5-4	TRBJ2-5	.	ASSLQGLETQY
TRBV9	TRBJ2-3	.	ASSLQGGGTDTQY
TRBV10-1	TRBJ1-3	few	ASAPGSSGNTIY
TRBV19	TRBJ1-5	.	ASSITQGGNQPQH
TRBV19	TRBJ1-2	.	ASRRTAQVDYGYT
TRBV2	TRBJ1-4	.	ASSPDRVGEKLF
TRBV6-1	TRBJ2-7	.	ASSEAHVQGYEQY
TRBV6-5	TRBJ2-3	.	ASIERGRVTDTQY
TRBV11-2	TRBJ1-1	.	ASSPDRTLRTEAF
TRBV10-2	TRBJ1-1	once	ASSEALRRSEAF
TRBV4-2	TRBJ2-4	.	ASSLGLAGGLDIQY
TRBV13	TRBJ2-3	once	ASSLPASDTQY
TRBV27	TRBJ2-7	.	ASSQTGMGEQY
TRBV6-2/TRBV6-3	TRBJ2-1	.	ASSYSGGMYNEQF
TRBV12-3/TRBV12-4	TRBJ1-1	.	ASTQGGHTEAF
TRBV7-9	TRBJ2-1	once	ASSPSTGTSGYNEQF
TRBV5-1	TRBJ1-4	.	ASGQGFATNEKLF
TRBV5-3	TRBJ2-1	.	ARSLGLDNNEQF
TRBV14	TRBJ1-1	.	ASSQDQGSAYNTEAF
TRBV29-1	TRBJ2-1	.	SVELPPRNEQF
TRBV24-1	TRBJ2-2	.	ATSDQASGTGELF
TRBV24-1	TRBJ2-3	.	ATSDLSQSTDTQY
TRBV7-2	TRBJ1-5	.	ASSFEGLSNQPQH
TRBV5-1	TRBJ1-6	few	ASSYGQGLGSPLH
TRBV5-6	TRBJ1-5	few	ASSWGGLSNQPQH
TRBV11-3	TRBJ2-1	.	ASRSGEGGPIYNEQF
TRBV2	TRBJ2-1	.	ASEPGQGSNEQF
TRBV21-1	TRBJ1-1	.	ASSLTGGGTEAF
TRBV24-1	TRBJ2-6	.	ATSLPGANVLT
TRBV5-6	TRBJ1-2	.	ASSLGPGFNYGYT
TRBV7-2	TRBJ1-5	.	ASSPGGSQPQH
TRBV28	TRBJ1-2	.	ASSSRQGGGYT
TRBV29-1	TRBJ1-4	.	SIDRGREKLF
TRBV4-1	TRBJ1-3	.	ASSQALYSGNTIY
TRBV13	TRBJ2-3	few	ASKSGGGFTDTQY
TRBV10-3	TRBJ1-3	.	AARDGDDSGNTIY
TRBV19	TRBJ2-3	few	ASSWGVRDTQY
TRBV19	TRBJ2-5	.	ATQGGQETQY
TRBV19	TRBJ1-1	.	ASSLVHMNTEAF
TRBV7-3	TRBJ2-1	once	ASSLIRAGYNEQF
TRBV4-1	TRBJ2-2	.	ASSPGQGADTGELF
TRBV6-6	TRBJ2-7	.	ASKSQGASYEQY
TRBV11-3	TRBJ1-1	.	ASSESGGNTEAF
TRBV4-1	TRBJ2-7	.	ASSQVGQGHEQY
TRBV2	TRBJ2-1	few	PRIGASGDNEQF
TRBV6-5	TRBJ1-5	.	ASSKQGEGQPQH
TRBV19	TRBJ2-3	.	ASTPVLSTDTQY
TRBV13	TRBJ2-5	.	ASSLSGDHQETQY
TRBV5-1	TRBJ1-2	.	ASSSDTQGGYT